One and the same sample provided the 8 T cell receptor beta chains below, sequenced in a study of cytomegalovirus exposure and HLA in healthy donors. The PCR ran on 60 Vbeta and 13 Jbeta primers. Assay used: immunoSEQ multiplex PCR; TCRdb lists only in-frame clones, some missing. Among about 120,000 clones listed, over 75% were seen once. Sequencing was carried out using PBMCs. The receptors were gathered from a human donor in good health.

The gene calls are TRBV10-3 and TRBJ2-5; 7 bases are a match to TRBD1. V gave up 6 bases and J gave up 11 bases; unmatched junction bases: 6. This CDR3 region has 11 residues. Germline V CDR1 and CDR2: ENHRY, SYGVKD. The CDR3 nucleotides read TGTGCCATCAGCACAGGGGCACCACAGTACTTC. Protein product: CAISTGAPQYF.

This chain's CDR3 is CASSLRTGYLEDEQYF. DNA of the CDR3: TGTGCCAGCAGCCTTCGGACAGGGTATCTGGAGGACGAGCAGTACTTC. J is TRBJ2-7 and V is TRBV11-3; TRBD1 matches at 8 bases. Germline CDR1 reads SGHNT; CDR2 reads YENEEA. V gave up 5 bases and J gave up 5 bases; unmatched junction bases: 14. This CDR3 is built from 16 residues.

This clone has more than one count but fewer than ten. The gene calls are TRBV6-5 and TRBJ1-2; 7 nucleotides agree with TRBD1. The ends lost 6 bases at V and 3 bases at J; junction bases unmatched: 7. Germline V CDR1 and CDR2: MNHEY, SVGAGI. The CDR3 totals 14 residues. The CDR3: CASSPTGADYGYTF. The CDR3 region has the DNA TGTGCCAGCAGCCCTACAGGGGCGGACTATGGCTACACCTTC.

The chain carries TRBV13 and TRBJ2-3; 9 bases fit TRBD2. CDR1 PRHDT and CDR2 FYEKMQ come from the germline V gene (reference sequence). The V segment lost 0 bases and the J segment 0 bases; nucleotides outside the gene matches: 10. CDR3 length: 19 residues. The CDR3 region is CASSLGGTSGPPSTDTQYF. The DNA for the CDR3 is TGTGCCAGCAGCTTAGGCGGTACTAGCGGGCCTCCTAGCACAGATACGCAGTATTTT.

The rearrangement links TRBV13 to TRBJ1-1; unclear D gene. The CDR3 extends over 12 amino acids. Germline V gene lookup returns CDR1 PRHDT and CDR2 FYEKMQ (reference sequence). V was pared by 5 bases and J by 7 bases, with 11 bases between. CDR3 bases: TGTGCCAGCAGCCGCGATGGGAGTGAAGCTTTCTTT. Translating gives CASSRDGSEAFF. The full variable domain, completed using reference TRBV13 and TRBJ1-1, is AAGVIQSPRHLIKEKRETATLKCYPIPRHDTVYWYQQGPGQDPQFLISFYEKMQSDKGSIPDRFSAQQFSDYHSELNMSSLELGDSALYFCASSRDGSEAFFGQGTRLTVV.

This clone was detected once. The rearrangement joins TRBV7-6 to TRBJ2-1; D ambiguous. V was trimmed by 0 bases and J by 0 bases, leaving 6 bases between them. Germline V gives CDR1 SGHVS, CDR2 FNYEAQ. The CDR3 runs to 15 residues. The CDR3 spells CASSLAASSYNEQFF. In DNA form, the CDR3 reads TGTGCCAGCAGCTTAGCCGCGAGCTCCTACAATGAGCAGTTCTTC. The full variable domain, with the rest looked up from reference TRBV7-6 and TRBJ2-1, is GAGVSQSPRYKVTKRGQDVALRCDPISGHVSLYWYRQALGQGPEFLTYFNYEAQQDKSGLPNDRFSAERPEGSISTLTIQRTEQRDSAMYRCASSLAASSYNEQFFGPGTRLTVL.

This clone was detected once. The V gene is TRBV2, the J gene TRBJ1-1, with 10 bases that match TRBD1. J was trimmed by 3 bases and V by 6 bases; bases with no gene match: 16. This CDR3 is 18 amino acids long. The V gene's germline CDR1 is SNHLY and CDR2 FYNNEI. Written as DNA, the CDR3 is TGTGCCAGCAGACTTAGCGGGACAGGGGCCCCTAGGGACACTGAAGCTTTCTTT. This encodes CASRLSGTGAPRDTEAFF.

This clone was observed a single time. This chain connects TRBV5-4 to TRBJ1-2; D call uncertain. V lost 2 bases and J lost 5, with 10 bases in between. Looked up from germline, CDR1 is SGHNT and CDR2 is YYREEE (reference sequence). The length of the CDR3 is 13 residues. CDR3 DNA sequence: TGTGCCAGCAGCTTATCCGGGTCGTATGGCTACACCTTC. Its protein product is CASSLSGSYGYTF.